The next 5 T cell receptor beta chains were all read from a single sample in a study of T cell repertoires in cytomegalovirus infection. TCRdb itself ran the reads through MiXCR, one entry per CDR3 protein. Here the sample spans 650,000 to 900,000 distinct CDR3 sequences, just under 30% being singletons. Which antigens these TCRs recognize remains unknown. The source material was cultured CD8+ T cells from PBMCs, sampled from culture after CMV antigen stimulation. Receptors originate from a human donor in good health (CMV status not recorded). Some clones in this sample may be carry-over from other donors' samples.

The chain joins TRBV6-2 or TRBV6-3 to TRBJ1-5, with D possibly matching TRBD1 (5 bases). The V gene lost 5 bases and the J gene lost 0 bases, with 14 bases spanning the gap. The CDR3 spans 16 residues. Germline assignment: CDR1 MNHEY and CDR2 SVGEGT. CDR3 coding DNA: TGTGCCAGCAGTGGGGACGGACTCCCTAGCAATCAGCCCCAGCATTTT. Protein product: CASSGDGLPSNQPQHF.

The rearrangement joins TRBV2 to TRBJ2-1; 9 bases are a match to TRBD2. The CDR3 is 16 residues long. Germline V gene lookup returns CDR1 SNHLY and CDR2 FYNNEI. The J segment lost 5 bases and the V segment lost 2 bases, leaving 7 bases of the junction unmatched. The CDR3 sequence is CASSERSGGPNNEQFF. The DNA of the CDR3 is TGTGCCAGCAGTGAAAGAAGCGGGGGGCCCAACAATGAGCAGTTCTTC.

The chain recombines TRBV27 with TRBJ1-1; tentatively, D is TRBD1 (6 bases). V lost 8 bases and J lost 5, with 15 bases in between. The CDR3 contains 13 residues. The germline V gene has CDR1 MNHEY and CDR2 SMNVEV (reference sequence). The CDR3 sequence: CASAVAGVTEAFF. CDR3 in DNA: TGTGCCAGCGCTGTTGCAGGGGTTACTGAAGCTTTCTTT.

The chain joins TRBV28 to TRBJ2-7, with D unclear. CDR1 and CDR2 from the germline V gene are MDHEN and SYDVKM. The CDR3 is made up of 14 amino acids. V dropped 5 bases and J dropped 2 bases, with 13 bases sitting between them. CDR3 loop: CASSPRSWTYEQYF. The CDR3, as DNA: TGTGCCAGCAGTCCCCGAAGCTGGACCTACGAGCAGTACTTC.

The chain combines TRBV12-3 or TRBV12-4 with TRBJ1-6, with TRBD1 matching 7 bases. The CDR3 contains 14 residues. The junction had 6 bases not matched to a gene; V was cut back by 6 bases and J by 7 bases. The CDR3 sequence is CASSPGQENSPLHF. The CDR3 DNA reads as TGTGCCAGCAGCCCTGGACAGGAAAATTCACCCCTCCACTTT.